These 25 T cell receptor beta chains were all obtained from the same sample, sequenced in a study of cytomegalovirus exposure and HLA in healthy donors. Using immunoSEQ multiplex PCR, the repertoire was profiled, and TCRdb retains in-frame clones only, with some absent. The profile shows under 200,000 clones, roughly 91% of them singletons. Sequencing was carried out using PBMCs. These receptors were obtained from a woman under 30 in good health and CMV-seropositive.

This chain links TRBV13 with TRBJ1-2; tentative D call: TRBD1 (6 bases). Trimming shortened V by 7 bases and J by 0 bases, and 12 bases separated the two germline ends. The CDR3 spans 14 residues. Germline CDR1 PRHDT, CDR2 FYEKMQ (reference sequence). The CDR3 nucleotides read TGTGCCAGCACCCGGGGACAAGCTAACTATGGCTACACCTTC. Protein: CASTRGQANYGYTF.

V is TRBV18 and J is TRBJ2-5, with TRBD2 identical over 13 bases. Germline CDR1 reads KGHSH; CDR2 reads LQKENI. V gave up 4 bases and J gave up 2 bases; unmatched junction bases: 4. The CDR3 sequence is 16 residues long. The CDR3, as DNA: TGTGCCAGCTCACGCGGGACTAGCGGGATTCAAGAGACCCAGTACTTC. Translated, it gives CASSRGTSGIQETQYF.

CDR3 loop: CASIQDRGQTEAFF. DNA for the CDR3: TGTGCCAGTATCCAAGACAGGGGGCAGACTGAAGCTTTCTTT. The chain recombines TRBV19 with TRBJ1-1; 10 nucleotides match TRBD1. The CDR3 is 14 residues long. J gave up 5 bases and V 7 bases, and 7 bases lay outside the gene matches. CDR1 is LNHDA, CDR2 SQIVND, per germline (reference sequence).

This clone has only one observation. The chain uses TRBV5-4 and TRBJ1-3; unclear D gene. Germline V gene data show CDR1 as SGHNT and CDR2 as YYREEE (reference sequence). The CDR3 is 16 amino acids. The V end was cut by 4 bases, the J end by 0 bases, with 14 bases between. DNA for the CDR3: TGTGCCAGCAGCCGGACTGATTTTAGCTCTGGAAACACCATATATTTT. Protein: CASSRTDFSSGNTIYF.

This clone appeared a single time. This chain joins TRBV11-1 and TRBJ2-2; TRBD2 aligns across 12 bases. CDR1 is SGHAT, CDR2 FQDESV, per germline (reference sequence). The CDR3 covers 17 residues. V was clipped by 4 bases and J by 7 bases; unmatched bases: 10. The CDR3 region is CASSSASSGRASGELFF. CDR3 in DNA: TGTGCCAGCAGCTCCGCCTCTAGCGGGAGGGCTAGCGGGGAGCTGTTTTTT.

V is TRBV28 and J is TRBJ2-7; 9 bases are shared with TRBD2. Looked up from germline, CDR1 is MDHEN and CDR2 is SYDVKM. CDR3 length: 18 amino acids. V gave up 5 bases and J gave up 5 bases; unmatched junction bases: 19. Here the CDR3 reads CASSGWVRARGRAHEQYF. CDR3 bases: TGTGCCAGCAGTGGGTGGGTCAGGGCTCGCGGGAGGGCCCACGAGCAGTACTTC.

The rearrangement joins TRBV2 to TRBJ2-3; perhaps TRBD2 as D (5 bases). Trimming removed 4 bases from V and 5 bases from J, with 13 bases in between. Germline values: CDR1 SNHLY, CDR2 FYNNEI. CDR3 length: 14 amino acids. For the CDR3, the DNA is TGTGCCAGCAGTGTTGCGGGCCCCGTAGATACGCAGTATTTT. It translates to CASSVAGPVDTQYF.

In this sample, this clone turned up a few times. The chain recombines TRBV4-2 with TRBJ2-7; maybe TRBD2 (6 bases). CDR3 size: 16 residues. Trimming stripped 0 bases from V and 3 bases from J, with 15 bases between. From germline, CDR1 is LGHNA and CDR2 YNFKEQ. The CDR3 DNA is TGTGCCAGCAGCCAAGATCTGATCGGGAGACGCTACGAGCAGTACTTC. Residues: CASSQDLIGRRYEQYF.

V usage is TRBV28 and J usage is TRBJ2-6; D perhaps matches TRBD1 (5 bases). The CDR3 length is 18 residues. V dropped 6 bases and J dropped 0 bases, with 18 bases sitting between them. Germline V gene sequence: CDR1 MDHEN, CDR2 SYDVKM. CDR3 sequence reads: CASSLILTAPSGANVLTF. The CDR3 coding sequence is TGTGCCAGCAGCCTGATCCTGACAGCCCCCTCTGGGGCCAACGTCCTGACTTTC.

Only one count was recorded for this clone. This chain links TRBV7-9 with TRBJ2-7, with 10 bases fitting TRBD1. The germline V gene has CDR1 SEHNR and CDR2 FQNEAQ (reference sequence). The CDR3 has 17 residues. V gave up 4 bases and J gave up 2 bases; unmatched junction bases: 11. The CDR3 coding sequence is TGTGCCAGCAGCTCACTACCTGGACAGGGGGTTGCCTACGAGCAGTACTTC. This encodes CASSSLPGQGVAYEQYF.

The chain is built from TRBV11-2 and TRBJ1-5; perhaps TRBD1 as D (5 bases). The CDR3 extends over 14 amino acids. Between the trimmed V and J ends, which lost 3 bases and 4 bases, there was a span of 10 bases. Germline V lookup: CDR1 SGHAT, CDR2 FQNNGV. The CDR3 spells CASSFMGTNQPQHF. CDR3 bases: TGTGCCAGCAGCTTTATGGGGACTAATCAGCCCCAGCATTTT.

The chain carries TRBV27 and TRBJ2-3; 10 positions match TRBD1. The CDR3 length is 16 residues. Losses at the gene ends were 7 bases for V and 5 bases for J; bases not matched to a gene: 12. Germline V gives CDR1 MNHEY, CDR2 SMNVEV (reference sequence). CDR3 loop: CASTTGGGFYGDTQYF. Here the CDR3 DNA reads TGTGCCAGCACGACAGGGGGCGGTTTCTATGGAGATACGCAGTATTTT.

This rearrangement joins TRBV5-4 to TRBJ2-7, with a possible D match to TRBD1 (7 bases). The CDR3 is 16 residues long. Germline V gives CDR1 SGHNT, CDR2 YYREEE (reference sequence). Trimming pared 3 bases from V and 1 base from J, leaving 17 bases between. This chain's CDR3 is CASSSSGGTGSYEQYF. CDR3 coding DNA: TGTGCCAGCAGCTCCTCAGGGGGGACTGGATCCTACGAGCAGTACTTC.

This chain joins TRBV29-1 and TRBJ2-3; 12 bases fit TRBD2. The germline CDR1 and CDR2 sequences are SQVTM and ANQGSEA. The CDR3 consists of 13 residues. The J segment lost 4 bases and the V segment lost 7 bases, leaving 3 bases of the junction unmatched. The CDR3: CSGGLAGPDTQYF. CDR3 coding DNA: TGCAGCGGAGGACTAGCGGGACCAGATACGCAGTATTTT.

This sequence joins TRBV14 and TRBJ2-7; the match to TRBD1 covers 8 bases. The CDR3 loop spans 14 amino acids. Germline CDR1 and CDR2: SGHDN and FVKESK. V was clipped by 2 bases and J by 7 bases; unmatched bases: 7. The CDR3 nucleotides read TGTGCCAGCAGCCAAATTACAGGGGGTGGTGAGCAGTACTTC. Translation gives CASSQITGGGEQYF.

This rearrangement joins TRBV7-9 to TRBJ2-1, with D possibly being TRBD1 (6 bases). The CDR3 runs 15 residues. V lost 5 bases and J 5 bases, leaving 16 bases between the germline ends. Germline assignment: CDR1 SEHNR and CDR2 FQNEAQ (reference sequence). The CDR3: CASSTAARTDNEQFF. The CDR3 bases are TGTGCCAGCAGCACGGCCGCCAGGACAGACAATGAGCAGTTCTTC.

The chain combines TRBV29-1 with TRBJ2-1; 8 bases are shared with TRBD2. Germline CDR1 is SQVTM and CDR2 is ANQGSEA. The V and J ends lost 8 bases and 5 bases, in that order; junction bases with no gene match: 8. The CDR3 runs to 13 residues. The DNA for the CDR3 is TGCAGCCCCCGAGTAGCGGGGAACAATGAGCAGTTCTTC. This gives the protein CSPRVAGNNEQFF.

The J gene is TRBJ1-2, the V gene TRBV7-8, with a possible D match to TRBD1 (6 bases). The CDR3 totals 14 residues. CDR1 and CDR2 from the germline V gene are SGHVS and FQNEAQ. Trimming stripped 8 bases from V and 7 bases from J, with 20 bases between. The DNA for the CDR3 is TGTGCCAGCTTTTCCCCACCAGGGGCGAGTGGCTACACCTTC. Translated, it gives CASFSPPGASGYTF.

This chain connects TRBV6-1 to TRBJ1-1; tentatively, D is TRBD1 (6 bases). V dropped 5 bases and J dropped 2 bases, with 12 bases sitting between them. The V gene's germline CDR1 is MNHNS and CDR2 SASEGT. This CDR3 region has 14 residues. CDR3 residues: CASSLSDRNTEAFF. The CDR3 DNA reads as TGTGCCAGCAGTCTATCGGACAGAAACACTGAAGCTTTCTTT.

This chain uses TRBV5-8 with TRBJ1-1; 9 bases are shared with TRBD1. The CDR3 totals 16 residues. V lost 4 bases, J lost 4 bases, and 11 bases stayed unmatched. Germline CDR1 and CDR2: SGHTS and YDEGEE. The CDR3 loop is CASSTTGGLLATEAFF. The CDR3, as DNA: TGTGCCAGCAGCACCACAGGGGGCTTACTGGCCACTGAAGCTTTCTTT.

The chain uses TRBV27 and TRBJ2-7, with 8 bases that match TRBD1. The germline gives CDR1 MNHEY, CDR2 SMNVEV (reference sequence). V dropped 6 bases and J dropped 5; count of bases not matched to a gene: 9. This CDR3 region has 14 residues. The CDR3 spells CASSWAGGGHEQYF. The CDR3 DNA sequence: TGTGCCAGCAGCTGGGCAGGGGGCGGACACGAGCAGTACTTC.

The J gene is TRBJ2-3, the V gene TRBV16, with 8 bases that match TRBD2. Germline-derived CDR1 and CDR2 are KGHSY and FQNENV. J gave up 2 bases and V 7 bases, and 8 bases lay outside the gene matches. The CDR3 is 15 amino acids. The CDR3 here is CASTERGGPTDTQYF. Written as DNA, the CDR3 is TGTGCCAGCACCGAACGGGGGGGGCCCACAGATACGCAGTATTTT.

The chain uses TRBV7-8 and TRBJ1-3, with no clear D. The V gene lost 5 bases and the J gene lost 2 bases, with 10 bases spanning the gap. In germline, CDR1 is SGHVS, CDR2 FQNEAQ. The CDR3 consists of 14 residues. CDR3 nucleotides: TGTGCCAGCAGCCCCCTCTCCCCTGGAAACACCATATATTTT. It translates to CASSPLSPGNTIYF.

The genes are TRBV12-5 and TRBJ2-1; 7 bases match TRBD2. The length of the CDR3 is 13 residues. V was pared by 5 bases and J by 8 bases, with 6 bases of the junction left unmatched. CDR1 LGHNT and CDR2 FRNRAP come from the germline V gene. DNA for the CDR3: TGTGCTAGTGGTCAACCTGCGGGGGATGAGCAGTTCTTC. It encodes CASGQPAGDEQFF.

This sequence joins TRBV6-7 and TRBJ2-1; the match to TRBD2 covers 9 bases. TRBV6-7 is sorted into the ORF group, with uncertain function. V was pared by 4 bases and J by 3 bases, with 4 bases of the junction left unmatched. The CDR3 extends over 15 amino acids. This chain's CDR3 is CASSWREGLYNEQFF. The CDR3, as DNA: TGTGCCAGCAGTTGGCGGGAGGGCCTCTACAATGAGCAGTTCTTC.